This T cell receptor beta chain is from a study of OX40 agonist ivuxolimab in advanced cancers. Profiled with immunoSEQ multiplex PCR; TCRdb holds only in-frame clones, not every one. Of approximately 120,000 clones in the sample, 92% were seen once. This CDR3 contains 15 residues. With V trimmed by 1 base and J by 6 bases, 9 bases remained unmatched. Germline assignment: CDR1 MDHEN and CDR2 SYDVKM. The clonotype comes from an adult with an advanced solid tumor such as melanoma, head and neck, liver or kidney cancer. The J gene is TRBJ2-7, the V gene TRBV28; 7 bases line up with TRBD1. This specimen consisted of CD4+ or CD8+ T cells sorted from blood, obtained in a trial of the OX40 agonist ivuxolimab. The CDR3, as DNA: TGTGCCAGCAGTTTATTGGGGACAGAAGTCTTCGAGCAGTACTTC. It codes for CASSLLGTEVFEQYF.